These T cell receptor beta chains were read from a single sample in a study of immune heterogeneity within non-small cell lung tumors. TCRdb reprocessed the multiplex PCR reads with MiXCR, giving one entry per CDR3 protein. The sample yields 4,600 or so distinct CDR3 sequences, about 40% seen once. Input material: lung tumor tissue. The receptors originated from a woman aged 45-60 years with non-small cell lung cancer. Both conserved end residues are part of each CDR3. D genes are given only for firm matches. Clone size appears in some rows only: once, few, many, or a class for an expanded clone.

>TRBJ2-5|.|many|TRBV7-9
CASSFWGPGETQYF
TGTGCCAGCAGCTTCTGGGGGCCAGGGGAGACCCAGTACTTC
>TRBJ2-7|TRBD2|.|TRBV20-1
CSAQNGRSGFYEQYF
TGCAGTGCTCAAAACGGGAGGAGTGGTTTCTACGAGCAGTACTTC
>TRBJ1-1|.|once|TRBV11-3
CASSLSSGGPEAFF
TGTGCCAGCAGCTTATCATCGGGGGGCCCTGAAGCTTTCTTT
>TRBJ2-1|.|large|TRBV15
CATSRSGGIEQFF
TGTGCCACCAGCAGATCCGGGGGAATTGAGCAGTTCTTC
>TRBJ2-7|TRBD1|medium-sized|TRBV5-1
CASSPDREDLGQYF
TGCGCCAGCAGCCCCGACAGGGAAGATCTTGGGCAGTACTTC
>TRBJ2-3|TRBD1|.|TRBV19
CASVRDRDADTQYF
TGTGCCAGTGTCCGGGACAGGGACGCAGATACGCAGTATTTT
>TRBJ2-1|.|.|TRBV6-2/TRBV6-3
CASSYYPLRYNEQFF
TGTGCCAGCAGTTACTACCCCCTCCGGTACAATGAGCAGTTCTTC
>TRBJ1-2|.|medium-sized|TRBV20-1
CSARAGDGYTF
TGCAGTGCTAGGGCAGGGGATGGCTACACCTTC
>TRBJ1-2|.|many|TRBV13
CASSLAPGGYYGYTF
TGTGCCAGCAGCTTAGCTCCTGGCGGTTATTATGGCTACACCTTC
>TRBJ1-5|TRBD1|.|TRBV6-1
CASKFRDSQPQHF
TGTGCCAGCAAGTTTCGGGACAGTCAGCCCCAGCATTTT
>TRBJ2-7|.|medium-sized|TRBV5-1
CASSLSSRNYEQYF
TGCGCCAGCAGCTTGTCTAGCCGAAACTACGAGCAGTACTTC
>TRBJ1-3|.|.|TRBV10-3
CATRERIGNTIYF
TGTGCCACCAGGGAGAGAATTGGAAACACCATATATTTT
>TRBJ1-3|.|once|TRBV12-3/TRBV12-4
CASSLAAVGGNTIYF
TGTGCCAGCAGTTTGGCGGCAGTCGGAGGAAACACCATATATTTT
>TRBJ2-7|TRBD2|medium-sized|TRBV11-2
CASSSPGGLAGTYEQYF
TGTGCCAGCAGCTCACCTGGGGGACTAGCGGGGACCTACGAGCAGTACTTC
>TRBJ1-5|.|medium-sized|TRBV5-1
CASSRTGDHNQPQHF
TGCGCCAGCAGCCGGACCGGGGACCACAATCAGCCCCAGCATTTT
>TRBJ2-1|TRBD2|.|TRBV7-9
CASRLAGGNNEQFF
TGTGCCAGCAGGCTAGCGGGAGGGAACAATGAGCAGTTCTTC
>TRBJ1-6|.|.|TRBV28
CASSLPGENSPLHF
TGTGCCAGCAGCCTCCCAGGGGAGAATTCACCCCTCCACTTT
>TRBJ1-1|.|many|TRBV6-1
CASIGSLNTEAFF
TGTGCCAGCATAGGCAGTTTGAACACTGAAGCTTTCTTT
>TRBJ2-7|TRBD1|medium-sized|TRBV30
CAWRGTGDYEQYF
TGTGCCTGGAGGGGGACAGGGGACTACGAGCAGTACTTC
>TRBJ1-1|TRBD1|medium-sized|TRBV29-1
CSARTGGTEAFF
TGCAGCGCCCGAACAGGGGGAACTGAAGCTTTCTTT